The source of this T cell receptor beta chain is a study of cytomegalovirus exposure and HLA in healthy donors. This clone was seen only a few times. Its cognate antigen is unknown. Regarding the study as a whole: Generally TCR sequences proved uncommon, though certain public TCRs appeared in numerous donors. Solely CMV serostatus was available to characterize immune exposure.

Primers included in the PCR were 60 Vbeta and 13 Jbeta primers. The protocol was immunoSEQ multiplex PCR, while the TCRdb copy is restricted to in-frame clones and leaves out a portion. In the table there are about 140,000 clones, around 10% of which are singletons. V was pared by 6 bases and J by 2 bases, with 4 bases of the junction left unmatched. CDR3 length: 14 amino acids. CDR1 is MNHEY, CDR2 SVGAGI, per germline. Sequencing used PBMCs. The rearrangement uses TRBV6-5 and TRBJ1-5, with 7 bases fitting TRBD1. This receptor was identified in a male donor in good health and CMV-seronegative. The chain's CDR3 is CASSRQGGNQPQHF. CDR3 nucleotide sequence: TGTGCCAGCAGCCGACAGGGCGGCAATCAGCCCCAGCATTTT.